This TCR beta chain originates from a study of Ad26.COV2.S vaccination and SARS-CoV-2 variants. The treatment: over 15 received Ad26.COV2.S at low or high dose, single or two shots; several received placebo; per-sample allocation not given. The study sampled participants on day 63 after the first vaccine or placebo injection. The length of the CDR3 is 15 residues. Germline CDR1 reads WSHSY; CDR2 reads SAAADI. V shed 8 bases, J shed 6 bases, and the junction held 16 bases outside the gene matches. Assay used: immunoSEQ multiplex PCR; TCRdb lists only in-frame clones, some missing. This table holds approximately 410,000 clones, 88% found once.

This clonotype originated in a person between 18 and 65 years old who received the Ad26.COV2.S COVID-19 vaccine or a placebo. The source material was peripheral blood, sampled in a trial of Ad26.COV2.S vaccine versus placebo. The chain employs TRBV10-2 and TRBJ2-7; 7 bases fit TRBD1. CDR3 sequence reads: CASQTSSTGLGEQYF. The CDR3 DNA reads as TGCGCCAGCCAAACATCGTCGACAGGGTTGGGCGAGCAGTACTTC.